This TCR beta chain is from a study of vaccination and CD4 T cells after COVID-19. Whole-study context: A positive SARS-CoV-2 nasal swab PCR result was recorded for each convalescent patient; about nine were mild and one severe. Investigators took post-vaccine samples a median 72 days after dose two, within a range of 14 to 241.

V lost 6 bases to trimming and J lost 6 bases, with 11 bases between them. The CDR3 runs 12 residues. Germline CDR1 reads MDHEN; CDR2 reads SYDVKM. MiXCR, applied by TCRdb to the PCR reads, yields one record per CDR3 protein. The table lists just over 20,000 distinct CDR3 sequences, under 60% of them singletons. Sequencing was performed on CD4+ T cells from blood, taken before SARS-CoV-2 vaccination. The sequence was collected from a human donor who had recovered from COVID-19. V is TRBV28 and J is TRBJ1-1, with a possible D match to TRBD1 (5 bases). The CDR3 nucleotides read TGTGCCAGCAGCGGGGGGTCCCCTGAAGCTTTCTTT. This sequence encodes CASSGGSPEAFF.